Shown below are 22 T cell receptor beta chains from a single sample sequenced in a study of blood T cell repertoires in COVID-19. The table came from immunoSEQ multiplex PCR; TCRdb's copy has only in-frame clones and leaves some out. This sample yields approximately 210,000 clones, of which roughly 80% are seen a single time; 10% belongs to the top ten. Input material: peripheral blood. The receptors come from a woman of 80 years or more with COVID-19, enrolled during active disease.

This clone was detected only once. CDR3 in amino acids: CASSLGSEQYV. The CDR3 coding sequence is TGTGCCAGCAGTCTCGGGAGCGAGCAGTACGTC. The gene calls are TRBV12-3 or TRBV12-4 and TRBJ2-7, with D possibly TRBD2 on 6 matching bases. The CDR3 is 11 amino acids. The ends were cut back, 5 bases at V and 6 bases at J, with 8 bases in the middle.

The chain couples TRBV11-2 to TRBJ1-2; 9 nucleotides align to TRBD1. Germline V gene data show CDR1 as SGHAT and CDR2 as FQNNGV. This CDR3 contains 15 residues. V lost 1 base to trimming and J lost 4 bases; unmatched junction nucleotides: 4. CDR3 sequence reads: CASSLGGTGLYGYTF. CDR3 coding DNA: TGTGCCAGCAGCTTAGGGGGGACAGGGCTCTATGGCTACACCTTC. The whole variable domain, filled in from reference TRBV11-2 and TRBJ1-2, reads EAGVAQSPRYKIIEKRQSVAFWCNPISGHATLYWYQQILGQGPKLLIQFQNNGVVDDSQLPKDRFSAERLKGVDSTLKIQPAKLEDSAVYLCASSLGGTGLYGYTFGSGTRLTVV.

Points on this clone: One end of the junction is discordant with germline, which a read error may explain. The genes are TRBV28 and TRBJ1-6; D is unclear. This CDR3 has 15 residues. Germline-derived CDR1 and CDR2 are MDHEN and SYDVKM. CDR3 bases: TGTGCCAGCAGTCTCAGACAACCTCAGGTTAAGACCCCCGACTTT. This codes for CASSLRQPQVKTPDF.

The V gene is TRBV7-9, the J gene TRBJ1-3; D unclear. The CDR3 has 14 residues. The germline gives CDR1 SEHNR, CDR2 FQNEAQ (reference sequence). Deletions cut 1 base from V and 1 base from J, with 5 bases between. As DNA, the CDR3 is TGTGCCAGCAGCTTAGTACAGTCTGGAAACACCATATATTTT. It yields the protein CASSLVQSGNTIYF.

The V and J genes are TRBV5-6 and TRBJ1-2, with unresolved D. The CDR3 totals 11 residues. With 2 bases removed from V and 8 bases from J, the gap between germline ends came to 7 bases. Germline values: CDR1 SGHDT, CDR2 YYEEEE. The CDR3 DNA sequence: TGTGCCAGCAGCTTTTCGTCCGGCTACACCTTC. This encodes CASSFSSGYTF.

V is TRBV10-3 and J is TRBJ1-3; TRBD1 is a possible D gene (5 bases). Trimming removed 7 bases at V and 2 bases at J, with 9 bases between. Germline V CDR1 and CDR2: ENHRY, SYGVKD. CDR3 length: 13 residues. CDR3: CAIMGGAGNTIYF. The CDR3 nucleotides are TGTGCCATCATGGGGGGTGCTGGAAACACCATATATTTT.

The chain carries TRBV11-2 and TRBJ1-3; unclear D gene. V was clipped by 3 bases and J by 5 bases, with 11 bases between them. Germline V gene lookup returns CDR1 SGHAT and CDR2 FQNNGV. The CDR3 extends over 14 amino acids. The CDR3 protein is CASSFPSGRNTIYF. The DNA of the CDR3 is TGTGCCAGCAGCTTTCCCTCGGGAAGAAACACCATATATTTT. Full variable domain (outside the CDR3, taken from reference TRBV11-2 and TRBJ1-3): EAGVAQSPRYKIIEKRQSVAFWCNPISGHATLYWYQQILGQGPKLLIQFQNNGVVDDSQLPKDRFSAERLKGVDSTLKIQPAKLEDSAVYLCASSFPSGRNTIYFGEGSWLTVV.

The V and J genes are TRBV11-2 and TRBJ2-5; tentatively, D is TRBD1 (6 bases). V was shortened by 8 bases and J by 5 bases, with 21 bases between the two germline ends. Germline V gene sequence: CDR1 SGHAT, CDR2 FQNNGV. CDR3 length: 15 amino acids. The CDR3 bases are TGTGCCAGCGGGTTGGGACAAACCGAACACGAGACCCAGTACTTC. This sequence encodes CASGLGQTEHETQYF.

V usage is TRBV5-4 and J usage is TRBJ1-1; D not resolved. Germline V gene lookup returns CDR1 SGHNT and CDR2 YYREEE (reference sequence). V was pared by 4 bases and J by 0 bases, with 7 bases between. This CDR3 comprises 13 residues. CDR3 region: CASSPQMNTEAFF. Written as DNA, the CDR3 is TGTGCCAGCAGCCCTCAGATGAACACTGAAGCTTTCTTT.

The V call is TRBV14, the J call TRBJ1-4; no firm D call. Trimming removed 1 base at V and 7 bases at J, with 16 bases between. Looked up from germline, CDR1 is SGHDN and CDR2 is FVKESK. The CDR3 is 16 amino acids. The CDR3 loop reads CASSQVRGGLGEKLFF. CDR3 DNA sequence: TGTGCCAGCAGCCAAGTGAGAGGAGGCCTGGGTGAAAAACTGTTTTTT.

For the CDR3, the DNA is TGCAGCGTTGAAGATATGACAGGGTCCTCCTACGAGCAGTACTTC. Its translation is CSVEDMTGSSYEQYF. The chain recombines TRBV29-1 with TRBJ2-7; 7 bases align to TRBD1. V dropped 0 bases and J dropped 0; count of bases not matched to a gene: 5. This CDR3 contains 15 residues. Germline assignment: CDR1 SQVTM and CDR2 ANQGSEA.

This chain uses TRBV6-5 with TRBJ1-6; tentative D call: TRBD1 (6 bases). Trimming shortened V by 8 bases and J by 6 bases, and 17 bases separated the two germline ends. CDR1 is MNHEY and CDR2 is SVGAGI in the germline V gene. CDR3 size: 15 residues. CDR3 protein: CASGRGALPNSPLHF. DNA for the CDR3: TGTGCCAGCGGTCGGGGGGCCCTACCTAATTCACCCCTCCACTTT.

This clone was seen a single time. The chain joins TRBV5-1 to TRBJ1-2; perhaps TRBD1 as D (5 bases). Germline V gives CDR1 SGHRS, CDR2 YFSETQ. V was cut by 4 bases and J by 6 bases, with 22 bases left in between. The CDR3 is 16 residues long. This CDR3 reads CASSEIPFGGEDGYTF. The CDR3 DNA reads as TGCGCCAGCAGCGAGATCCCCTTCGGAGGGGAGGATGGCTACACCTTC. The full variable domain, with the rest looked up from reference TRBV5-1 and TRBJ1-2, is KAGVTQTPRYLIKTRGQQVTLSCSPISGHRSVSWYQQTPGQGLQFLFEYFSETQRNKGNFPGRFSGRQFSNSRSEMNVSTLELGDSALYLCASSEIPFGGEDGYTFGSGTRLTVV.

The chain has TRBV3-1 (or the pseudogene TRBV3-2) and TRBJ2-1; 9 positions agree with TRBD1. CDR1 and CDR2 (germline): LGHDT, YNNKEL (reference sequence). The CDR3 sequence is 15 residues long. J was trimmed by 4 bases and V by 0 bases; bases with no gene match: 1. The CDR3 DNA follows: TGTGCCAGCAGCCAAGAGGGGACAGGGTACAATGAGCAGTTCTTC. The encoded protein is CASSQEGTGYNEQFF.

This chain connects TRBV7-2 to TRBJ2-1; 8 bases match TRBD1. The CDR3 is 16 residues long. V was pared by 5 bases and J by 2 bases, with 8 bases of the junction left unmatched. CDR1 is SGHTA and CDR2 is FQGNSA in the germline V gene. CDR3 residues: CASSIRQGRTYNEQFF. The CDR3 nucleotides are TGTGCCAGCAGCATACGACAGGGGCGGACCTACAATGAGCAGTTCTTC.

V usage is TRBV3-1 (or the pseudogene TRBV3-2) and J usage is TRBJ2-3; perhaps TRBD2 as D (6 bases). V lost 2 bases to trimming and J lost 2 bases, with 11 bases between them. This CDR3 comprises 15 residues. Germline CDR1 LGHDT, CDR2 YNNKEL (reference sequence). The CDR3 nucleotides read TGTGCCAGCAGCCAAAAGGGCGGGGACACAGATACGCAGTATTTT. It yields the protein CASSQKGGDTDTQYF.

This chain's CDR3 is CASSLYGQRGYEQYV. CDR3 DNA sequence: TGTGCCAGCAGCTTATACGGTCAAAGGGGCTACGAGCAGTACGTC. The rearrangement joins TRBV11-2 to TRBJ2-7; D might be TRBD1 (5 bases). The CDR3 loop spans 15 amino acids. Trimming cost V 2 bases and J 3 bases, with 14 bases left between them. Germline V lookup: CDR1 SGHAT, CDR2 FQNNGV.

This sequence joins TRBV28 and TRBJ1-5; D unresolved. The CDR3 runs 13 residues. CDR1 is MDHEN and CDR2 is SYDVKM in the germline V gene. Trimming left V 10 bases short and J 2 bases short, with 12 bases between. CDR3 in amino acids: CAIGLEGNQPQHF. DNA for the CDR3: TGTGCCATCGGCCTAGAGGGCAATCAGCCCCAGCATTTT. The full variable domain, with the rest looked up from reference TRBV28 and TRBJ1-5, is DVKVTQSSRYLVKRTGEKVFLECVQDMDHENMFWYRQDPGLGLRLIYFSYDVKMKEKGDIPEGYSVSREKKERFSLILESASTNQTSMYLCAIGLEGNQPQHFGDGTRLSIL.

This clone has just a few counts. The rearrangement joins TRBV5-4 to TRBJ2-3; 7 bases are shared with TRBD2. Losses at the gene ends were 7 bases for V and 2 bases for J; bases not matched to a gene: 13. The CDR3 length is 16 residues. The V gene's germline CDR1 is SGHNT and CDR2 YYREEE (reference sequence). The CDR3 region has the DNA TGTGCCAGCTACTTCAGATCTAGCGGTGCCACAGATACGCAGTATTTT. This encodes CASYFRSSGATDTQYF.

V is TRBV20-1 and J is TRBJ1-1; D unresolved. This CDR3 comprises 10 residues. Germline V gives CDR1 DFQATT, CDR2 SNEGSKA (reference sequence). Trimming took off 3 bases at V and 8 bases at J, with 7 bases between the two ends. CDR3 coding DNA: TGCAGTGCTAGCCAGTTAGAAGCTTTCTTT. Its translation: CSASQLEAFF.

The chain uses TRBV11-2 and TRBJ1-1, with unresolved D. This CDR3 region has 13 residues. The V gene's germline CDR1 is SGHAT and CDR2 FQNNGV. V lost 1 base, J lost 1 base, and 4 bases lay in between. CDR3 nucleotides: TGTGCCAGCAGCTTAGCCAGGAACACTGAAGCTTTCTTT. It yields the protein CASSLARNTEAFF.

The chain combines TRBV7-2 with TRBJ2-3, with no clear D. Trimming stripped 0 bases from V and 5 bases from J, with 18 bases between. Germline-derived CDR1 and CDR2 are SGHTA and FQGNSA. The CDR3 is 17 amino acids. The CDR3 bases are TGTGCCAGCAGCTTAGCCCGTCGAGCGCCGGTGGAAGATACGCAGTATTTT. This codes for CASSLARRAPVEDTQYF.